The 4 T cell receptor beta chains listed next were all sequenced from one sample in a study of beta chain features in type 1 diabetes. No cognate antigen is known for these TCRs. Study-wide points: Among patients with Type 1 diabetes, TCRB CDR3s were moderately but significantly shorter in every one of the four CD4+ subsets.

What was sequenced were expressed TCRB transcripts, since all of the isolated RNA had been reverse transcribed. Sequencing was performed with immunoSEQ multiplex PCR; in TCRdb, only in-frame clones are kept and a portion is missing. Of around 260,000 clones in the sample, about 24% were seen once. Input material: naive CD4+ T cells from blood. The receptors shown here come from a woman younger than 45 with type 1 diabetes.

The chain is built from TRBV4-1 and TRBJ1-5, with D perhaps matching TRBD1 (5 bases). The germline gives CDR1 MGHRA, CDR2 YSYEKL. Trimming stripped 0 bases from V and 4 bases from J, with 13 bases between. This CDR3 contains 16 residues. CDR3 coding DNA: TGCGCCAGCAGCCAAGAAGGGGCGGGGGGGAATCAGCCCCAGCATTTT. As protein: CASSQEGAGGNQPQHF.

The CDR3 is CASLRGNEQFF. The CDR3 nucleotides are TGTGCCAGCCTTCGGGGAAATGAGCAGTTCTTC. The V and J genes are TRBV28 and TRBJ2-1; tentative D call: TRBD2 (5 bases). Germline CDR1 and CDR2: MDHEN and SYDVKM. This CDR3 spans 11 amino acids. Trimming took off 8 bases at V and 7 bases at J, with 9 bases between the two ends.

About this clone: The sample carries other DNA sequences with the same CDR3. J is TRBJ1-5 and V is TRBV30; no clear D. The V and J ends lost 0 bases and 0 bases respectively, with 6 bases between them. There are 14 residues in the CDR3. CDR1 and CDR2 (germline): GTSNPN, SVGIG (reference sequence). Here the CDR3 reads CAWSVLLSNQPQHF. The CDR3 nucleotides are TGTGCCTGGAGTGTACTACTTAGCAATCAGCCCCAGCATTTT.

This clone was detected only a few times. This sequence joins TRBV7-2 and TRBJ1-1, with D hard to call. There are 14 residues in the CDR3. Between the trimmed V and J ends, which lost 5 bases and 5 bases, there was a span of 15 bases. The V gene's germline CDR1 is SGHTA and CDR2 FQGNSA. CDR3 amino acids: CASSLTVRGTEAFF. As DNA, the CDR3 is TGTGCCAGCAGCCTTACGGTTCGAGGTACTGAAGCTTTCTTT.